The 32 T cell receptor beta chains below all came from one sample that was sequenced in a study of Ad26.COV2.S vaccination and SARS-CoV-2 variants. Here immunoSEQ multiplex PCR was the method, and the copy in TCRdb shows in-frame clones only, minus some. The table records about 680,000 clones, roughly 90% of them present only once. As to treatment: some 19 received Ad26.COV2.S at low or high dose, single or two shots; 5 received placebo; per-sample allocation not given. Following the first vaccine or placebo injection, samples were taken on day 63. This specimen consisted of peripheral blood, obtained in a trial of Ad26.COV2.S vaccine versus placebo. Receptors originate from a person between 18 and 59 years old who received the Ad26.COV2.S COVID-19 vaccine or a placebo.

V gene TRBV7-6 combines with J gene TRBJ2-2, with D possibly called TRBD1 or TRBD2 (5 bases each). The CDR3 has 15 residues. Trimming removed 3 bases at V and 3 bases at J, with 11 bases between. Germline V CDR1 and CDR2: SGHVS, FNYEAQ. The CDR3 DNA follows: TGTGCCAGCAGCTTGCCGGGGCTGGACACCGGGGAGCTGTTTTTT. Translating gives CASSLPGLDTGELFF.

In its sample, this clone was seen once. The V call is TRBV5-1, the J call TRBJ2-5; 10 bases match TRBD2. CDR1 is SGHRS, CDR2 YFSETQ, per germline. Trimming took 0 bases from V and 9 from J; bases not matched to a gene: 8. The CDR3 consists of 15 residues. Written as DNA, the CDR3 is TGCGCCAGCAGCTTGGGGACTAGCGGAGGCGGGGCCCAGTACTTC. Its protein product is CASSLGTSGGGAQYF.

V is TRBV5-5 and J is TRBJ1-6; 7 nucleotides line up with TRBD1. CDR1 and CDR2 (germline): SGHKS, YYEKEE (reference sequence). The CDR3 spans 14 residues. The V segment lost 0 bases and the J segment 10 bases; nucleotides outside the gene matches: 4. The DNA of the CDR3 is TGTGCCAGCAGCTTGGAGACAGGGTGGTCACCCCTCCACTTT. Its protein is CASSLETGWSPLHF.

V gene TRBV19 combines with J gene TRBJ2-1; 12 nucleotides align to TRBD2. V dropped 3 bases and J dropped 7; count of bases not matched to a gene: 7. CDR3 length equals 16 residues. Germline V gives CDR1 LNHDA, CDR2 SQIVND (reference sequence). The CDR3 DNA reads as TGTGCCAGTAGTATGAAGGCTAGCGGGAGGGGAAATGAGCAGTTCTTC. Translation: CASSMKASGRGNEQFF.

This clone appeared once. This chain links TRBV3-1 (or the pseudogene TRBV3-2) with TRBJ1-2, with TRBD1 as a possible D gene (5 bases). Germline CDR1 is LGHDT and CDR2 is YNNKEL (reference sequence). The CDR3 extends over 15 amino acids. The V gene lost 4 bases and the J gene lost 2 bases, with 14 bases spanning the gap. The CDR3 is CASSPNRISNYGYTF. DNA for the CDR3: TGTGCCAGCAGCCCGAACAGGATTTCGAACTATGGCTACACCTTC.

V and J are TRBV7-3 and TRBJ2-7; D perhaps matches TRBD1 (5 bases). V lost 1 base to trimming and J lost 10 bases, with 17 bases between them. The CDR3 spans 14 residues. Per the germline V gene, CDR1 is SGHTA and CDR2 is FQGTGA. As DNA, the CDR3 is TGTGCCAGCAGCTTAAAAGGGGATGGGAAACCTCAGTACTTC. Protein product: CASSLKGDGKPQYF.

This chain joins TRBV2 and TRBJ2-7; D gene ambiguous. The germline V gene has CDR1 SNHLY and CDR2 FYNNEI. CDR3 length equals 13 residues. V lost 3 bases to trimming and J lost 5 bases, with 11 bases between them. In DNA form, the CDR3 reads TGTGCCAGCAGTGACAGGTTGAGAAACGAGCAGTACTTC. It specifies CASSDRLRNEQYF.

The chain couples TRBV5-1 to TRBJ2-1, with 7 bases identical to TRBD1. Germline V lookup: CDR1 SGHRS, CDR2 YFSETQ. This CDR3 spans 16 amino acids. The V segment lost 4 bases and the J segment 4 bases; nucleotides outside the gene matches: 11. CDR3 sequence reads: CASSGGDRAVYNEQFF. CDR3 DNA: TGCGCCAGCAGCGGAGGAGACAGGGCCGTTTACAATGAGCAGTTCTTC. The whole variable domain, remainder taken from reference TRBV5-1 and TRBJ2-1, is KAGVTQTPRYLIKTRGQQVTLSCSPISGHRSVSWYQQTPGQGLQFLFEYFSETQRNKGNFPGRFSGRQFSNSRSEMNVSTLELGDSALYLCASSGGDRAVYNEQFFGPGTRLTVL.

V is TRBV19 and J is TRBJ2-7; no clear D. The CDR3 is 16 residues long. V was shortened by 2 bases and J by 1 base, with 15 bases between the two germline ends. The V gene's germline CDR1 is LNHDA and CDR2 SQIVND (reference sequence). The DNA of the CDR3 is TGTGCCAGTAGTATACTCGGCCCCCCTTCATCCTACGAGCAGTACTTC. Translating it yields CASSILGPPSSYEQYF. Full variable domain (remainder filled in from reference TRBV19 and TRBJ2-7): DGGITQSPKYLFRKEGQNVTLSCEQNLNHDAMYWYRQDPGQGLRLIYYSQIVNDFQKGDIAEGYSVSREKKESFPLTVTSAQKNPTAFYLCASSILGPPSSYEQYFGPGTRLTVT.

The chain combines TRBV7-2 with TRBJ2-5; 11 bases align to TRBD2. Germline CDR1 reads SGHTA; CDR2 reads FQGNSA. V shed 4 bases and J 2 bases; nucleotides not matched to a gene: 3. CDR3 length: 15 amino acids. The CDR3 sequence: CASSYLAGGQETQYF. In DNA, the CDR3 is TGTGCCAGCAGCTATTTAGCGGGGGGGCAAGAGACCCAGTACTTC.

The chain couples TRBV27 to TRBJ2-2, with 8 bases lining up with TRBD2. Germline V gene sequence: CDR1 MNHEY, CDR2 SMNVEV (reference sequence). V shed 5 bases and J 3 bases; nucleotides not matched to a gene: 8. CDR3 length: 16 residues. The CDR3 nucleotides are TGTGCCAGCAGTCGTACGGGGGGGCCGTACACCGGGGAGCTGTTTTTT. It is translated as CASSRTGGPYTGELFF.

This clone was seen just once. V and J are TRBV7-2 and TRBJ1-5; possible D gene TRBD1, 5 bases. The CDR3 has 14 amino acids. From germline, CDR1 is SGHTA and CDR2 FQGNSA. V lost 4 bases to trimming and J lost 2 bases, with 9 bases between them. In nucleotides, the CDR3 is TGTGCCAGCAGCTCAAGGGGCGGCAATCAGCCCCAGCATTTT. Protein sequence: CASSSRGGNQPQHF. Combining the CDR3 with reference TRBV7-2 and TRBJ1-5 gives the whole variable domain GAGVSQSPSNKVTEKGKDVELRCDPISGHTALYWYRQSLGQGLEFLIYFQGNSAPDKSGLPSDRFSAERTGGSVSTLTIQRTQQEDSAVYLCASSSRGGNQPQHFGDGTRLSIL.

This chain connects TRBV19 to TRBJ1-3, with 7 bases aligning to TRBD1. The J segment lost 0 bases and the V segment lost 5 bases, leaving 10 bases of the junction unmatched. Per germline, CDR1 LNHDA and CDR2 SQIVND (reference sequence). CDR3 length: 17 residues. The CDR3 nucleotides are TGTGCCAGTAGTGAGAGGACAGGTTGGAGCTCTGGAAACACCATATATTTT. This sequence encodes CASSERTGWSSGNTIYF.

The gene calls are TRBV3-1 (or the pseudogene TRBV3-2) and TRBJ2-3; 11 nucleotides match TRBD1. Germline V gene data show CDR1 as LGHDT and CDR2 as YNNKEL (reference sequence). The CDR3 runs 15 residues. With V trimmed by 4 bases and J by 6 bases, 6 bases remained unmatched. DNA of the CDR3: TGTGCCAGCAGCCTAGGACAGGGGGCTTGGGATACGCAGTATTTT. Residues: CASSLGQGAWDTQYF.

CDR3 loop: CASSQGWVNQPQHF. CDR3 bases: TGTGCCAGCAGCCAAGGTTGGGTCAATCAGCCCCAGCATTTT. This chain uses TRBV3-1 (or the pseudogene TRBV3-2) with TRBJ1-5, with D unresolved. V lost 1 base to trimming and J lost 3 bases, with 7 bases between them. Looked up from germline, CDR1 is LGHDT and CDR2 is YNNKEL (reference sequence). CDR3 length: 14 amino acids.

V and J are TRBV6-6 and TRBJ1-5; 11 bases match TRBD1. This CDR3 region has 18 residues. Germline CDR1 is MNHNY and CDR2 is SVGAGI (reference sequence). The V and J ends lost 5 bases and 0 bases, in that order; junction bases with no gene match: 9. The CDR3 here is CASSPGTGGPYSNQPQHF. As DNA, the CDR3 is TGTGCCAGCAGTCCCGGGACAGGGGGTCCCTATAGCAATCAGCCCCAGCATTTT.

Only one count was recorded for this clone. The rearrangement links TRBV5-1 to TRBJ2-7; a possible D gene is TRBD2 (5 bases). With 0 bases removed from V and 5 bases from J, the gap between germline ends came to 15 bases. Germline CDR1 and CDR2: SGHRS and YFSETQ. CDR3 length: 15 amino acids. The CDR3 DNA reads as TGCGCCAGCAGCTTGGCCGAGGGTAATCGTAACGAGCAGTACTTC. As protein: CASSLAEGNRNEQYF.

The V call is TRBV7-8, the J call TRBJ2-1, with 7 bases lining up with TRBD2. V shed 1 base and J 3 bases; nucleotides not matched to a gene: 6. Per the germline V gene, CDR1 is SGHVS and CDR2 is FQNEAQ. The CDR3 runs to 16 residues. The CDR3 reads CASSLDQAGFYNEQFF. In DNA, the CDR3 is TGTGCCAGCAGCTTAGACCAAGCGGGATTCTACAATGAGCAGTTCTTC.

This chain joins TRBV13 and TRBJ2-5, with D possibly matching TRBD2 (5 bases). The CDR3 is 15 amino acids. The ends were cut back, 5 bases at V and 5 bases at J, with 18 bases in the middle. CDR1 PRHDT and CDR2 FYEKMQ come from the germline V gene (reference sequence). The DNA of the CDR3 is TGTGCCAGCAGCGAAAGGAAAGACTATGGGGAGACCCAGTACTTC. It codes for CASSERKDYGETQYF.

The gene calls are TRBV13 and TRBJ2-5, with 11 bases matching TRBD2. The length of the CDR3 is 15 residues. V lost 5 bases and J lost 5; bases outside the gene matches: 7. Germline CDR1 reads PRHDT; CDR2 reads FYEKMQ (reference sequence). The CDR3 is CASSPRLAGSETQYF. As DNA, the CDR3 is TGTGCCAGCAGCCCCCGACTAGCGGGGTCGGAGACCCAGTACTTC. Drawing the rest from reference TRBV13 and TRBJ2-5, the complete variable domain is AAGVIQSPRHLIKEKRETATLKCYPIPRHDTVYWYQQGPGQDPQFLISFYEKMQSDKGSIPDRFSAQQFSDYHSELNMSSLELGDSALYFCASSPRLAGSETQYFGPGTRLLVL.

In DNA form, the CDR3 reads TGCGCCAGCAGCCACCTAAGCGGGGGGGCAATCGTTGAGCAGTTCTTC. This sequence encodes CASSHLSGGAIVEQFF. This sequence joins TRBV4-1 and TRBJ2-1; 10 bases are shared with TRBD2. The CDR3 covers 16 residues. The J segment lost 9 bases and the V segment lost 3 bases, leaving 11 bases of the junction unmatched. The germline V gene encodes CDR1 MGHRA and CDR2 YSYEKL.

The V gene is TRBV10-2, the J gene TRBJ2-7; TRBD2 matches at 11 bases. CDR1 and CDR2 (germline): WSHSY, SAAADI. V was pared by 6 bases and J by 3 bases, with 10 bases of the junction left unmatched. The CDR3 is 16 amino acids. CDR3 DNA: TGCGCCAGCAGGGGGCTTCGGGGGACTAGCGGCTACGAGCAGTACTTC. Residues: CASRGLRGTSGYEQYF.

V gene TRBV6-2 or TRBV6-3 combines with J gene TRBJ2-3, with 12 bases that match TRBD2. The germline CDR1 and CDR2 sequences are MNHEY and SVGEGT. V trimming: 6 bases; J trimming: 2 bases; junction bases outside the gene matches: 6. The CDR3 runs 16 residues. CDR3 region: CASSDGLAGYTDTQYF. The DNA for the CDR3 is TGTGCCAGCAGCGACGGACTAGCGGGATACACAGATACGCAGTATTTT.

The genes are TRBV23-1 and TRBJ1-4; D unresolved. TRBV23-1 qualifies as an ORF whose function is uncertain. This CDR3 region has 12 residues. With 9 bases removed from V and 0 bases from J, the gap between germline ends came to 5 bases. The CDR3 region has the DNA TGCGCCAGGACACCAACTAATGAAAAACTGTTTTTT. As protein: CARTPTNEKLFF.

V usage is TRBV7-9 and J usage is TRBJ2-7; 9 bases agree with TRBD1. The V and J ends lost 4 bases and 2 bases, in that order; junction bases with no gene match: 6. From germline, CDR1 is SEHNR and CDR2 FQNEAQ (reference sequence). This CDR3 contains 15 residues. CDR3 bases: TGTGCCAGCAGCTCCCCGGGACAGGGCACCTACGAGCAGTACTTC. This codes for CASSSPGQGTYEQYF.

V and J are TRBV18 and TRBJ2-5; perhaps TRBD2 as D (5 bases). Trimming removed 3 bases from V and 0 bases from J, with 11 bases in between. This CDR3 is built from 15 residues. From germline, CDR1 is KGHSH and CDR2 LQKENI. CDR3 bases: TGTGCCAGCTCACCCAGGAGGCAGGACCAAGAGACCCAGTACTTC. Protein: CASSPRRQDQETQYF.

The V gene is TRBV5-1, the J gene TRBJ2-3; 10 bases are a match to TRBD1. The J segment lost 4 bases and the V segment lost 4 bases, leaving 3 bases of the junction unmatched. The germline CDR1 and CDR2 sequences are SGHRS and YFSETQ. This CDR3 is 14 amino acids long. The CDR3, as DNA: TGCGCCAGCAGCGTAGGACAGGGGGCAGATACGCAGTATTTT. Translation: CASSVGQGADTQYF.

The count of this clone is one. The V call is TRBV5-1, the J call TRBJ2-2; 7 bases map to TRBD2. V trimming: 3 bases; J trimming: 6 bases; junction bases outside the gene matches: 8. The CDR3 has 15 residues. Looked up from germline, CDR1 is SGHRS and CDR2 is YFSETQ. The CDR3 is CASSSSGKSAGELFF. CDR3 nucleotide sequence: TGCGCCAGCAGCTCAAGCGGGAAAAGCGCCGGGGAGCTGTTTTTT.

The chain couples TRBV5-1 to TRBJ1-4, with a possible D match to TRBD1 (5 bases). The CDR3 runs 14 residues. Trimming left V 5 bases short and J 0 bases short, with 8 bases between. CDR1 is SGHRS, CDR2 YFSETQ, per germline. Here the CDR3 DNA reads TGCGCCAGCAGACCGGGGGCAACTAATGAAAAACTGTTTTTT. Translation gives CASRPGATNEKLFF.

The V call is TRBV12-1, the J call TRBJ2-5; the tabulated D call, TRBD1, remains unverified against the DNA. TRBV12-1 is recorded as a pseudogene. This CDR3 has 15 amino acids. In DNA form, the CDR3 reads TGTGCCAGCAGCTTTGAAGGACAGGGAGGAGAGACCCAGTACTTC. Protein sequence: CASSFEGQGGETQYF.

This chain links TRBV27 with TRBJ2-7, with unresolved D. CDR3 size: 13 residues. Germline lookup yields CDR1 MNHEY and CDR2 SMNVEV (reference sequence). V was shortened by 6 bases and J by 3 bases, with 12 bases between the two germline ends. The DNA of the CDR3 is TGTGCCAGCAGGTCATCGGCTAGCTACGAGCAGTACTTC. It yields the protein CASRSSASYEQYF.

The rearrangement links TRBV30 to TRBJ2-7, with 7 bases that match TRBD2. Trimming took 4 bases from V and 2 from J; bases not matched to a gene: 8. Germline-derived CDR1 and CDR2 are GTSNPN and SVGIG (reference sequence). This CDR3 contains 14 residues. CDR3 nucleotide sequence: TGTGCCTGGAACCCGCGGGGGAGCACCTACGAGCAGTACTTC. Translated, it gives CAWNPRGSTYEQYF.